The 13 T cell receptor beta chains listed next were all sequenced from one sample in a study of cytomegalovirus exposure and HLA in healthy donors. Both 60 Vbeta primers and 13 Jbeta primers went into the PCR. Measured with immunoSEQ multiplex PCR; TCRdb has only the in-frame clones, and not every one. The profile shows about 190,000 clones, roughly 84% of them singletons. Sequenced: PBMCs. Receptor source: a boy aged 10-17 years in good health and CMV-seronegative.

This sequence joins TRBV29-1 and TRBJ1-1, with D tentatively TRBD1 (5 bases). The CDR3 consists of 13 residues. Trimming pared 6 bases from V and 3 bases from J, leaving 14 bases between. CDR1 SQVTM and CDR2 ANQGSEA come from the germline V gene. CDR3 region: CSVTTGGDTEAFF. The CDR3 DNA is TGCAGCGTGACAACAGGCGGGGACACTGAAGCTTTCTTT.

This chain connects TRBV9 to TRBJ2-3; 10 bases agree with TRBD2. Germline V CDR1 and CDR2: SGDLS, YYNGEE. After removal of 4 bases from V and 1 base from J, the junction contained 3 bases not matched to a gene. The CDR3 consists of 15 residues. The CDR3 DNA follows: TGTGCCAGCAGCTCAAGCGGGGGGGGCACAGATACGCAGTATTTT. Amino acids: CASSSSGGGTDTQYF.

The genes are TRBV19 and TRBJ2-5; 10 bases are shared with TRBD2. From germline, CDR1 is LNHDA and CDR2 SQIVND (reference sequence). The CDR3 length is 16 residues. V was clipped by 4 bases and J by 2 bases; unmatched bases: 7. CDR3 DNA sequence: TGTGCCAGTAGTACCAACCTAGCGGGGGATCAAGAGACCCAGTACTTC. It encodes CASSTNLAGDQETQYF.

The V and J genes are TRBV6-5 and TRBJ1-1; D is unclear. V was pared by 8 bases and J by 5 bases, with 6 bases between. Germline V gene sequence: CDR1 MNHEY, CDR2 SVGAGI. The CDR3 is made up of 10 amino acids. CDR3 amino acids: CASLGTEAFF. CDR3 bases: TGTGCCAGCCTCGGGACTGAAGCTTTCTTT.

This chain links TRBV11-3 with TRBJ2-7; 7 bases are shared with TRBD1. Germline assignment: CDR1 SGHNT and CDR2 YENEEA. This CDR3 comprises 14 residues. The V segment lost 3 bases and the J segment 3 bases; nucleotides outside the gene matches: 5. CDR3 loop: CASSFRDSHYEQYF. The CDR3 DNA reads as TGTGCCAGCAGCTTTAGGGACAGCCACTACGAGCAGTACTTC.

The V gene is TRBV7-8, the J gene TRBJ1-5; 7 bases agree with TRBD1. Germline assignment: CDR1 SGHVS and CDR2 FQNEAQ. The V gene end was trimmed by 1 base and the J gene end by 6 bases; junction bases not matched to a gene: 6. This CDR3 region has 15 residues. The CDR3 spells CASSLELAGGQPQHF. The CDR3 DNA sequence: TGTGCCAGCAGCTTAGAATTGGCAGGGGGTCAGCCCCAGCATTTT.

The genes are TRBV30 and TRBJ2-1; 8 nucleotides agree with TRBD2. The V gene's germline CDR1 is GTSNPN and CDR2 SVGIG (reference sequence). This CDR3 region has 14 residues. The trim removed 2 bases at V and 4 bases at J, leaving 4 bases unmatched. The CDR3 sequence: CAWSSLAEYNEQFF. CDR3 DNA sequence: TGTGCCTGGAGTTCACTAGCGGAATACAATGAGCAGTTCTTC. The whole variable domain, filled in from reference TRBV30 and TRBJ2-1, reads SQTIHQWPATLVQPVGSPLSLECTVEGTSNPNLYWYRQAAGRGLQLLFYSVGIGQISSEVPQNLSASRPQDRQFILSSKKLLLSDSGFYLCAWSSLAEYNEQFFGPGTRLTVL.

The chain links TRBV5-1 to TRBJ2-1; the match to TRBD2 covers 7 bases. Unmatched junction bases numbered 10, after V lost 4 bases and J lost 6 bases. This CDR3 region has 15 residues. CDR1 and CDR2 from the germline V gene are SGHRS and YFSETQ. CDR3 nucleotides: TGCGCCAGCAGCCCCAGACTAGCTTCGGGCAATGAGCAGTTCTTC. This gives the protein CASSPRLASGNEQFF.

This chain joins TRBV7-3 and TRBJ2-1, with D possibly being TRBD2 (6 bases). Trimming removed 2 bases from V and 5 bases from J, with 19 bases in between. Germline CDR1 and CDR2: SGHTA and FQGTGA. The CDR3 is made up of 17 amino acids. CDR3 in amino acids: CASSLFPRLAIDNEQFF. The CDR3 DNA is TGTGCCAGCAGCTTATTTCCCCGCCTAGCGATCGACAATGAGCAGTTCTTC.

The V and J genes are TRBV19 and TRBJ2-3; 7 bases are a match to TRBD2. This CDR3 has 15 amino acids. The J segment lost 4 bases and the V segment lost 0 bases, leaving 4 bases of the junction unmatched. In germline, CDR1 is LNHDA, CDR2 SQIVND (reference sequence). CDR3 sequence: CASSIDGGTADTQYF. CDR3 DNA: TGTGCCAGTAGTATAGACGGGGGGACGGCAGATACGCAGTATTTT.

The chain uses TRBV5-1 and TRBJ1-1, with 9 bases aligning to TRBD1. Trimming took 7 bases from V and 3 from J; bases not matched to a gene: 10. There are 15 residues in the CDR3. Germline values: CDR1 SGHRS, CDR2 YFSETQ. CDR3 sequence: CASSPGDRVDTEAFF. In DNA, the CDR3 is TGCGCCAGCTCCCCCGGGGACAGGGTCGACACTGAAGCTTTCTTT.

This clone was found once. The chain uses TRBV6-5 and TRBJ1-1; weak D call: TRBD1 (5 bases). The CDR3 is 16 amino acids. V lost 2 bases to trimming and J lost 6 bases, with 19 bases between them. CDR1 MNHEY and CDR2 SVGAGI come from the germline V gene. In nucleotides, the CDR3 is TGTGCCAGCAGTTACAGGACAAGAACAACCCACGCTGAAGCTTTCTTT. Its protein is CASSYRTRTTHAEAFF.

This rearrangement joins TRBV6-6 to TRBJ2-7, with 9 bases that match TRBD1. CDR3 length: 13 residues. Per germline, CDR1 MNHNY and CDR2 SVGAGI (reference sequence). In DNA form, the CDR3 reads TGTCTAGACATGGGGACAGGGTCGTACGAGCAGTACTTC. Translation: CLDMGTGSYEQYF.